These T cell receptor beta chains were read from a single sample in a study of T cell changes during pregnancy in multiple sclerosis. TCRdb's table, derived via immunoSEQ multiplex PCR, lists solely in-frame clones and lacks some. This sample has about 1,200 clones, with about 80% found just once. The sample comprised CD4+ T cells from PBMCs (not recorded whether the cells were cultured). These receptor sequences come from a female patient with multiple sclerosis, enrolled in a pregnancy study. Some clones in this sample may be carry-over from other donors' samples. The CDR3 runs from the conserved cysteine through the conserved F or W. A D gene is named only where the DNA matches it firmly. Not every row has a clone size; where given, it reads once, few, many or a size class.

>TRBJ1-1|few|.|TRBV6-9
TGTGCCAGCAGATTATCCCCATTGAAGGCTTTCTTT
CASRLSPLKAFF
>TRBJ2-7|.|.|TRBV30
TGTGCCTCAAGAGGGAGCTCCTACGAGCAGTACTTC
CASRGSSYEQYF
>TRBJ1-1|.|.|TRBV27
TGTGCCAGCACTTTGGCCGGGACAAGTAGGACTGAAGCTTTCTTT
CASTLAGTSRTEAFF
>TRBJ2-7|few|.|TRBV7-6
TGTGCCAGCAGCTTACTGCGAGCGATCTACGAGCAGTACTTC
CASSLLRAIYEQYF
>TRBJ2-1|.|.|TRBV5-1
TGCGCCAGCAGCTTGGAACCAGGGGTAGGGAATGAGCAGTTCTTC
CASSLEPGVGNEQFF
>TRBJ1-2|.|.|TRBV6-6
TGTGCCAGCAGTTACTCTGGGGGGCAAGGCTATGGCTACACCTTC
CASSYSGGQGYGYTF
>TRBJ1-2|few|TRBD1|TRBV28
TGTGCCAGCAGTTTCGTTAGGGGGCGGAGCTATGGCTACACCTTC
CASSFVRGRSYGYTF
>TRBJ2-3|.|.|TRBV5-1
TGCGCCAGCGCCCAAGGTGACAGTCGCACAGATACGCAGTATTTT
CASAQGDSRTDTQYF
>TRBJ2-7|hyperexpanded|TRBD1|TRBV7-2
TGTGCCAGCAGTTATACGGGGACAGGCTCCTACGAGCAGTACTTC
CASSYTGTGSYEQYF
>TRBJ1-1|.|.|TRBV5-6
TGTGCCAGCAGCCCGGGGGCAGGTCGGAACACTGAAGCTTTCTTT
CASSPGAGRNTEAFF
>TRBJ1-2|.|.|TRBV6-8
TGTGCCAGCAGTATAATGTTATGCTCTAGAAAGACCTATGGCTACACCTTC
CASSIMLCSRKTYGYTF
>TRBJ2-7|.|TRBD2|TRBV28
TGTGCCAGCAGTTTAGCGGGAGGTGCAACCTACGAGCAGTACTTC
CASSLAGGATYEQYF
>TRBJ1-3|large|TRBD1|TRBV2
TGTGCCAGCTCTACCGGGACAGGGGCTGGAAACACCATATATTTT
CASSTGTGAGNTIYF
>TRBJ2-2|.|TRBD1|TRBV28
TGTGCCAGCAGTATAGGGGGCTGGACCGGGGAGCTGTTTTTT
CASSIGGWTGELFF
>TRBJ2-6|large|.|TRBV2
TGTGCCAGCAGTGAGGGGAGACGGCACTCTGGGGCCAACGTCCTGACTTTC
CASSEGRRHSGANVLTF
>TRBJ2-5|.|TRBD1|TRBV5-1
TGCGCCAGCAGCCAGGACAGGGGGTTTTTCCAAGAGACCCAGTACTTC
CASSQDRGFFQETQYF
>TRBJ1-4|.|TRBD1|TRBV7-2
TGTGCCAGCAGCTCCCCCCGGACAGGCCGCATATCTAATGAAAAACTGTTTTTT
CASSSPRTGRISNEKLFF
>TRBJ2-2|large|TRBD2|TRBV5-1
TGCGCCAGCAGCTTCCTAGCGGGAGGGCCCACCGGGGAGCTGTTTTTT
CASSFLAGGPTGELFF
>TRBJ1-1|.|.|TRBV15
TGTGCCACCAGCAGAGATGGGAAGAACACTGAAGCTTTCTTT
CATSRDGKNTEAFF
>TRBJ2-7|once|.|TRBV7-2
TGTGCCAGCAGCTTAGACCCAGGGTACGAGCAGTACTTC
CASSLDPGYEQYF
>TRBJ2-7|once|TRBD2|TRBV6-6
TGTGCCAGCAGTTCGATAAGGACTAGCGGGGGCGAGCAGTACTTC
CASSSIRTSGGEQYF
>TRBJ1-1|.|TRBD1|TRBV27
TGTGCCAGCAGTTTAATGGCAGGGGGTTTTGAAGCTTTCTTT
CASSLMAGGFEAFF
>TRBJ1-1|once|.|TRBV5-6
TGTGCCAGCAGCTTTGGCACTGAAGCTTTCTTT
CASSFGTEAFF
>TRBJ2-6|.|.|TRBV10-1
TGCGCCAGCAGTTCAGCCGCAAGATCGCAACAAAGTCGGGCCAACGTCCTGACTTTC
CASSSAARSQQSRANVLTF
>TRBJ2-1|.|.|TRBV2
TGTGCCAGCAGTGTCCCCTCCCTGGTTGGTGAGCAGTTCTTC
CASSVPSLVGEQFF
>TRBJ2-6|.|.|TRBV11-2
TGTGCCAGCAGCGTTGGTGGAACAAGCAAACAAAGTCGGGCCAACGTCCTGACTTTC
CASSVGGTSKQSRANVLTF
>TRBJ2-6|.|.|TRBV5-8
TGTGCCAGCGAGAGGATTCATTCCACACAAAGTCGGGCCAACGTCCTGACTTTC
CASERIHSTQSRANVLTF
>TRBJ1-6|.|.|TRBV10-3
TGTGCCATCAGTGAGTCCCGGGGCCGAGATAATTCACCCCTCCACTTT
CAISESRGRDNSPLHF
>TRBJ2-2|.|.|TRBV5-1
TGCGCCAGCAGCTACCAGCTGGACAGGAACACCGGGGAGCTGTTTTTT
CASSYQLDRNTGELFF
>TRBJ2-3|medium-sized|.|TRBV28
TGTGCCAGCAGTTTAGGGCGGGGATGGCGCACAGATACGCAGTATTTT
CASSLGRGWRTDTQYF
>TRBJ2-7|.|TRBD2|TRBV18
TGTGCCAGCTCACCCGCGGGGGGGAACTACGAGCAGTACTTC
CASSPAGGNYEQYF
>TRBJ1-2|few|TRBD1|TRBV12-5
TGTGCTAGTGGTTTGGTACTGGGACAGGGGGCAAGGTACGGCTACACCTTC
CASGLVLGQGARYGYTF
>TRBJ2-1|.|TRBD1|TRBV7-2
TGTGCCAGCAGCTTAGGGACAGGTCAGGAGCAGTTCTTC
CASSLGTGQEQFF
>TRBJ2-4|.|.|TRBV29-1
TGCAGCGTTGGCCGGGCCCGGGGGAACATTCAGTACTTC
CSVGRARGNIQYF
>TRBJ2-7|.|.|TRBV7-4
TGTGCCAGCAGCCCTATTGTAAGGGCTGAGGGGGAGCAGTACTTC
CASSPIVRAEGEQYF
>TRBJ2-3|.|.|TRBV4-3
TGCGCCAGCAGCCAAGATAGAACAGATACGCAGTATTTT
CASSQDRTDTQYF
>TRBJ2-1|medium-sized|TRBD2|TRBV5-1
TGCGCCAGCAGCCCCTTAGCGGGAGAGATCTACAATGAGCAGTTCTTC
CASSPLAGEIYNEQFF
>TRBJ2-1|.|TRBD2|TRBV4-3
TGCGCCAGCAGGCGCGCCCTAGCGGGAGGGCCCTATGAGCAGTTCTTC
CASRRALAGGPYEQFF
>TRBJ2-3|.|.|TRBV7-3
TGTGCCAGCAGCTTAACGGCGGGAACCGATACGCAGTATTTT
CASSLTAGTDTQYF
>TRBJ1-5|.|TRBD1|TRBV7-2
TGTGCCAGCAGCCTAAGACAGGGTACCAATCAGCCCCAGCATTTT
CASSLRQGTNQPQHF
>TRBJ2-1|once|TRBD2|TRBV29-1
TGCAGCGTTGTAGGACTAGCGGAGAATGAGCAGTTCTTC
CSVVGLAENEQFF
>TRBJ2-3|.|.|TRBV2
TGTGCCAGCAGCTCAAGCGGACTAAGCACAGATACGCAGTATTTT
CASSSSGLSTDTQYF
>TRBJ1-2|.|.|TRBV5-5
TGTGCCAGCAGCTTGGGCTATGGCTACACCTTC
CASSLGYGYTF
>TRBJ2-2|.|TRBD2|TRBV6-5
TGTGGGACTAGTTCAACCGCGAACACCGGGGAGCTGTTTTTT
CGTSSTANTGELFF
>TRBJ2-5|.|.|TRBV7-2
TGTGCCAGCAGCTTAGCCCCCTACAGGCGGCGGGGCCAAGAGACCCAGTACTTC
CASSLAPYRRRGQETQYF
>TRBJ2-7|.|.|TRBV19
TGTGCCAGTAGTATAGCTGGGGAGTCCCACGAGCAGTACTTC
CASSIAGESHEQYF
>TRBJ2-1|.|.|TRBV21-1
TGTGCCAGCAGCAAAGCGGTGGGACAGAAATACAATGAGCAGTTCTTC
CASSKAVGQKYNEQFF
>TRBJ2-7|.|TRBD2|TRBV4-1
TGCGCCAGCAGCCAAGAACCAGCGGGAACCTACGAGCAGTACTTC
CASSQEPAGTYEQYF
>TRBJ1-1|.|.|TRBV2
TGTGCCAGCTTCCCCGGTGGGAGTTTGAATTTT
CASFPGGSLNF
>TRBJ2-3|.|TRBD1|TRBV7-9
TGTGCCAGCAGCCCGGGACAGTTTGGGGGAGATACGCAGTATTTT
CASSPGQFGGDTQYF
>TRBJ2-2|.|TRBD1|TRBV5-1
TGCGCCAGCAGCACCAGGACAGGGTCGACGGAATATCATGCCGGGGAGCTGTTTTTT
CASSTRTGSTEYHAGELFF
>TRBJ2-3|.|.|TRBV15
TGTGCCACCAGCAGAGTCCCGTCGGTGGGACTTTCTAGCACAGATACGCAGTATTTT
CATSRVPSVGLSSTDTQYF
>TRBJ2-1|.|.|TRBV7-9
TGTGCCAGCAGCCCCAAGGGGGGGAGTATGTACAATGAGCAGTTCTTC
CASSPKGGSMYNEQFF
>TRBJ2-1|.|.|TRBV10-3
TGTGCCATCAGAGTTACCGACAATGAGCAGTTCTTC
CAIRVTDNEQFF